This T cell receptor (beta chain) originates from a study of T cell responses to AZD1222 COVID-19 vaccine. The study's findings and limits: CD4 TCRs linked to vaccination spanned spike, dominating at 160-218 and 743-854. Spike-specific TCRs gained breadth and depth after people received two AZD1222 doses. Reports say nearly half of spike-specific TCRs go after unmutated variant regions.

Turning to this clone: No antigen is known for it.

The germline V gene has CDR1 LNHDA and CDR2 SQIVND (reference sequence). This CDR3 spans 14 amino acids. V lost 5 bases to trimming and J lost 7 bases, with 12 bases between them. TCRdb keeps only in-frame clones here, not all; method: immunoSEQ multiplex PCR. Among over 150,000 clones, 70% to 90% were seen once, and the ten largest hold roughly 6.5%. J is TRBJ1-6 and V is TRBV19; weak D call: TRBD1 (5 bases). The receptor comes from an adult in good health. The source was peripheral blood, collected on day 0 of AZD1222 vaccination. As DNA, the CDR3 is TGTGCCAGTAGTGGCCGGGACGTGAATTCACCCCTCCACTTT. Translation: CASSGRDVNSPLHF.